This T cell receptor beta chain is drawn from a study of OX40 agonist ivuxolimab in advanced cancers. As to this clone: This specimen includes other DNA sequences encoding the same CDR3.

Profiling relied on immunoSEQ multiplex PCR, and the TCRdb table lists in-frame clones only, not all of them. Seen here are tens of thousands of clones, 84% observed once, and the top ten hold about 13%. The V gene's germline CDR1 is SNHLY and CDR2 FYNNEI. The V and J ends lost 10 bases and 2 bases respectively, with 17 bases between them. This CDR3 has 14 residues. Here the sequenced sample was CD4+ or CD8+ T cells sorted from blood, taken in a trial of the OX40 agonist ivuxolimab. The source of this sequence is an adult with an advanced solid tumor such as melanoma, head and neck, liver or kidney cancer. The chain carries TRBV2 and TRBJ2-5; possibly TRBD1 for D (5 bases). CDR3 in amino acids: CAKTEPTGQETQYF. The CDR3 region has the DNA TGTGCCAAAACAGAACCCACAGGACAAGAGACCCAGTACTTC.